The next 9 T cell receptor beta chains were all read from a single sample in a study of shared clonotypes between healthy human individuals. This table comes from immunoSEQ multiplex PCR, and its TCRdb copy is limited to in-frame clones, with some not included. This table holds about 2,200,000 clones, 85% to 95% found once. Terminally differentiated effector memory CD45RA+ cells were excluded by CCR7 positive selection of CD45RO-negative cells. The specimen was naive CD8+ T cells from PBMCs. All receptors derive from a man between 18 and 29 years old in good health. Some clones in this sample may be carry-over from other donors' samples.

The V call is TRBV7-9, the J call TRBJ1-2; D is ambiguous. This CDR3 contains 14 residues. Germline assignment: CDR1 SEHNR and CDR2 FQNEAQ (reference sequence). The V end was cut by 2 bases, the J end by 2 bases, with 9 bases between. CDR3 in amino acids: CASSLTTENYGYTF. In nucleotides, the CDR3 is TGTGCCAGCAGCTTAACGACGGAGAACTATGGCTACACCTTC. The variable domain in full, with the rest retrieved from reference TRBV7-9 and TRBJ1-2, is DTGVSQNPRHKITKRGQNVTFRCDPISEHNRLYWYRQTLGQGPEFLTYFQNEAQLEKSRLLSDRFSAERPKGSFSTLEIQRTEQGDSAMYLCASSLTTENYGYTFGSGTRLTVV.

This chain links TRBV4-2 with TRBJ1-1; a possible D gene is TRBD1 (6 bases). Trimming removed 0 bases from V and 1 base from J, with 15 bases in between. The germline gives CDR1 LGHNA, CDR2 YNFKEQ. CDR3 length equals 17 residues. CDR3 residues: CASSQDRQVVRNTEAFF. In DNA, the CDR3 is TGTGCCAGCAGCCAAGATCGACAGGTTGTAAGGAACACTGAAGCTTTCTTT.

This chain links TRBV9 with TRBJ1-1, with 11 nucleotides matching TRBD1. J gave up 6 bases and V 3 bases, and 7 bases lay outside the gene matches. The CDR3 is 15 residues long. The germline V gene encodes CDR1 SGDLS and CDR2 YYNGEE. In DNA, the CDR3 is TGTGCCAGCAGCGCGAGGGGACAGGGGGTCCCTGAAGCTTTCTTT. Its protein product is CASSARGQGVPEAFF.

The CDR3 here is CATSRAEGRVRGYTF. The CDR3 region has the DNA TGTGCCACCAGCAGAGCAGAGGGTCGGGTGCGTGGCTACACCTTC. V and J are TRBV15 and TRBJ1-2; D is uncertain. The CDR3 extends over 15 amino acids. The germline V gene encodes CDR1 LNHNV and CDR2 YYDKDF (reference sequence). V dropped 1 base and J dropped 7 bases, with 16 bases sitting between them.

V and J are TRBV15 and TRBJ2-7; 12 nucleotides match TRBD2. The CDR3 extends over 15 amino acids. J gave up 5 bases and V 1 base, and 3 bases lay outside the gene matches. Looked up from germline, CDR1 is LNHNV and CDR2 is YYDKDF (reference sequence). The CDR3 protein is CATSRGLAGVHEQYF. The CDR3 nucleotides read TGTGCCACCAGCAGAGGACTAGCGGGAGTCCACGAGCAGTACTTC.

The V call is TRBV5-8, the J call TRBJ2-2, with TRBD1 as a possible D gene (5 bases). CDR3 length equals 16 residues. The germline V gene encodes CDR1 SGHTS and CDR2 YDEGEE. V was pared by 3 bases and J by 4 bases, with 16 bases between. The CDR3 DNA is TGTGCCAGCAGCTCAACTACGTACAGGACCACCGGGGAGCTGTTTTTT. Translation: CASSSTTYRTTGELFF.

The count of this clone is one. This chain links TRBV5-1 with TRBJ2-1, with 7 bases lining up with TRBD2. V gave up 5 bases and J gave up 9 bases; unmatched junction bases: 14. The germline V gene has CDR1 SGHRS and CDR2 YFSETQ. CDR3 size: 15 residues. CDR3 in DNA: TGCGCCAGCAGGTCGGACGGTCGGGGGGACGGTGAGCAGTTCTTC. Amino acids: CASRSDGRGDGEQFF.

Note on this clone: The sample contains more than one DNA sequence encoding this CDR3. J is TRBJ1-5 and V is TRBV27, with 11 bases aligning to TRBD1. Germline loops: CDR1 MNHEY, CDR2 SMNVEV (reference sequence). CDR3 length: 16 amino acids. The V segment lost 5 bases and the J segment 3 bases; nucleotides outside the gene matches: 6. The CDR3, as DNA: TGTGCCAGCAGTCCCTCAGGACAGGGGGCCAATCAGCCCCAGCATTTT. Translated, it gives CASSPSGQGANQPQHF.

CDR3 nucleotides: TGTGCCAGCAGTTATTTCGAGGGTAACAGTCAGCCCCAGCATTTT. It yields the protein CASSYFEGNSQPQHF. The rearrangement joins TRBV6-6 to TRBJ1-5; D not certain. The germline V gene has CDR1 MNHNY and CDR2 SVGAGI (reference sequence). Trimming took 3 bases from V and 6 from J, leaving 15 bases between them. This CDR3 contains 15 residues.